Given below is one T cell receptor beta chain in context. The specificity of this receptor is unknown. Per-base qualities were not stored, and no clone one base away is much larger. In Seattle, one collaborating source enrolled patients while the infection was active and tracked those patients longitudinally over the course of disease. The collaborating institutions used their own protocols to collect whole blood in K2EDTA tubes. For TCRbeta analysis, collaborators shipped samples as frozen whole blood, isolated PBMCs, or DNA extracted from either of those sample types. The source of the sample is a study of blood T cell repertoires in COVID-19 (dated by TCRdb to the early 2020s). With respect to the entire study: Samples covering the acute and convalescent phases of COVID-19 were provided by collaborators in the United States, Italy and Spain. The material from the prospective study consisted of cDNA or gDNA derived from T cells, B-cell-depleted T cells, or PBMCs. Subjects who had been exposed to COVID-19, were actively infected with it, or had recovered from it provided the deeply sampled blood TCRbeta repertoires that made up the dataset. The repertoires were released in a freely available public database meant as a resource for research on the immune response to SARS-CoV-2. Samples came from the ongoing ImmuneRACE study (first 160 participants) plus 1,254 subjects from 6 global collaborators. The sample metadata nearly always contained a de-identified subject ID, COVID-19 status, age in years and sex. HLA class I and class II types, where available, came from metadata supplied by the sample provider rather than from assay-based typing.

What the study reported, not specific to this receptor: Clinical and demographic metadata were provided uncurated, with the amount varying by source and participant.

Reading the germline V gene gives CDR1 SGHAT and CDR2 FQNNGV. V is clipped by 6 bases and J by 7 bases, and the sequence between their germline boundaries is 15 bases long. The CDR3, cysteine through phenylalanine, is 13 amino acids long. Just CDR3 DNA is preserved here, 39 bases in frame from base 1. The immunoSEQ Assay, a bias-controlled multiplex PCR, was used to amplify TCRbeta CDR3 regions from genomic DNA. The authors processed their data as follows. Within the assay, amplification of reference gene primers was used to estimate how many nucleated cells each sample contained. Sequence reads were collapsed and filtered to measure the absolute abundance of every unique TCRbeta CDR3 rearrangement. Productive Simpson clonality was computed per sample as the square root of Simpson's diversity index over productive rearrangements. Sourced from immuneACCESS, this table was stored by TCRdb with only in-frame sequences that have V and J called. A share of the clones is absent; for the studies checked, an unresolved V gene accounts for under half, and the remainder has no known explanation. V and J calls and clone size are copied from that table; D and trimming were computed from the DNA. The sample profile shows under 250,000 clones; approximately 88% of them were found once. The ten biggest clones cover about 5.9% of the sample.

Recombination linked TRBV11-2 to TRBJ1-1, and possibly TRBD1, on 6 matching bases. The TCR comes from a woman in her twenties or thirties with COVID-19, enrolled during active disease. Sequenced sample: peripheral blood. Here the CDR3 is given as CASREGWGLEAFF. The DNA is as follows: TGTGCCAGCAGAGAGGGGTGGGGGCTTGAAGCTTTCTTT.